This T cell receptor beta chain emerged from a study of CXCR3-negative and CXCR3-positive naive CD8 T cells. Germline CDR1 reads ENHRY; CDR2 reads SYGVKD. The CDR3 is 13 amino acids. TRB cDNA libraries were made by UMI-labeled 5' RACE. TCRdb re-called the 5' RACE reads, yielding one record per CDR3 amino acid sequence without DNA. This listing includes around 29,000 distinct CDR3 sequences. Material for sequencing was memory CD8+ T cells from blood. This TCR came from a human donor in good health. Some clones in this sample may be carry-over from other donors' samples. This chain joins TRBV10-3 and TRBJ2-7; absent DNA, TCRdb's TRBD1 call cannot be checked. CDR3 protein: CAIGGESSYEQYF.